This entry is about one T cell receptor (beta chain). Its antigen is as yet unknown. This sample was taken from a study of shared clonotypes between healthy human individuals. Whole-study findings and limits: Blood was the only sampled material, and tissue repertoires likely differ. A few donors held about 5% of naive CD4 clonotypes in common. Genetic and exposure-history diversity was limited by the small donor number.

Over several immunoSEQ plates, each subset's genomic DNA was distributed in even portions. The data were produced by immunoSEQ multiplex PCR, yet TCRdb's version contains in-frame clones alone and is incomplete. The repertoire consists of about 1.1 million clones, with approximately 75% occurring once and the leading ten covering 0.89%. The TCR sequence derives from a man between 18 and 29 years old in good health. Some clones in this sample may be carry-over from other donors' samples. Sequenced: memory CD4+ T cells from PBMCs. Subset in this sample: CD45RA-negative fraction.

CDR3 loop: CASSQAPNAGSRSLNSPLHF. DNA of the CDR3: TGCGCCAGCAGCCAAGCCCCCAATGCAGGCAGCCGGAGCCTTAATTCACCCCTCCACTTT. The chain has TRBV4-3 and TRBJ1-6; D gene ambiguous. This CDR3 is 20 amino acids long. V was trimmed by 1 base and J by 6 bases, leaving 25 bases between them. Per the germline V gene, CDR1 is LGHNA and CDR2 is YSLEER.